The sequence of this TCR beta chain was determined in a study of shared clonotypes between healthy human individuals (dated by TCRdb to the early 2020s). With regard to the full study: The cohort comprised a couple of women and a few men aged 18 to 49 years. Per donor, three plates each were used for CD4 naive and CD4 memory, two for CD8 naive, and one for CD8 memory. The study deeply sequenced blood TCR repertoires of five healthy adults to estimate repertoire size and the extent of clonotype sharing between individuals. Different laboratories and diverse techniques were used to prepare libraries and sequence TCR repertoires, to increase sequencing depth and limit assay-specific biases. Leukapheresis yielded between about 0.94 and 10 billion PBMCs per donor. Points the paper makes about the study in general: Only blood was sampled, and tissue TCR repertoires likely differ from those in blood. Naive subsets generally had larger estimated clonotype richness than memory subsets. Across a handful of donors, about 5.2% of naive CD4, roughly 3.5% of naive CD8, approximately 2.5% of memory CD4, and 0.4% of memory CD8 clonotypes were shared. The genetic and exposure-history diversity represented was limited by the small number of donors. Incomplete sequencing was indicated by rarefaction of sorted-subset datasets, despite the large sequencing depth. Compared with non-shared clonotypes, clonotypes shared by all four sorted-subset donors had higher generation probabilities. Based on pairwise subsampling, the degree of clonotype sharing among donors was expected to be affected by sequencing depth.

Using the deep immunoSEQ assay, TCR CDR3 regions were amplified from genomic DNA by multiplex PCR. Extracted genomic DNA from each cell subset was distributed evenly across all wells of several immunoSEQ 96-well plates, and each plate was treated as a replicate. For sorted subsets, each replicate PCR was loaded with roughly 200 ng genomic DNA, equivalent to 30,000 to 35,000 T cell genomes. Purified libraries were measured with a Qubit 3.0 fluorometer, size-checked on a Bioanalyzer 2100, and measured again with the KAPA Library Quantification kit. Each immunoSEQ 96-well plate was sequenced on its own single-read 150-cycle Illumina NextSeq 550 flow cell. The original methods were these. Because only junctional sequences without quality scores were contained in the immunoSEQ output, filtering matching that applied to full-length reads could not be performed. Sequences were annotated with PyIR, a Python wrapper for IgBLAST v1.9, using IMGT germline references to assign V/J genes and CDR3. Reads were removed for weak V/J assignments (E-value above 1e-6), missing CDR3, stop codons, out-of-frame junctions, or ambiguous translated residues. V3J clonotypes were defined as sequences sharing the same inferred V gene, J gene, and CDR3 amino acid sequence. Percentage overlap between repertoires was computed as shared unique clonotypes divided by the size of the smaller repertoire. Repertoire richness was assessed with RTK rarefaction, the Chao1 estimator, and Recon v2.1 estimates of unobserved clonotypes. For all TCRbeta clonotypes obtained by the gDNA method from a few donors, generation probabilities were computed with OLGA. Held by TCRdb, this immuneACCESS table contains in-frame sequences only and omits some clones. Under half of the omission traces to an unresolved V gene where checked; the cause of the rest is unknown. V and J calls and clone size are copied from that table; D and trimming were computed from the DNA. The sample profile shows millions of clones; approximately 95% of them were found once. The ten largest clones capture about 0.39% of the sample.

The donors were healthy, HIV-negative adults with no recently reported acute infections or vaccinations. Every donor was a Caucasian adult residing in Nashville, Tennessee, USA. CD4+ T cells were enriched by magnetic negative selection, after which naive cells were positively selected on CD45RA and the negative fraction was taken as the memory subset. Blood was obtained by leukapheresis, after which PBMCs were separated by Ficoll-Histopaque density gradient centrifugation and cryopreserved in liquid nitrogen vapor phase. Analytical flow cytometry was used to check the purity and quantity of each magnetically sorted T cell population. Genomic DNA was isolated from every sorted fraction and measured by UV absorbance on a Nanodrop 2000c. On this clone: The clone's antigen remains unknown. No base-level quality is on record; no much larger clone is a single base apart.

The CDR3 contains 15 residues, cysteine and phenylalanine counted. Of the read, only the CDR3 DNA is kept; its 45 bases are in frame from base 1. Ends trimmed: V by 3 bases, J by 4 bases; bases unmatched to a gene: 4. CDR1 and CDR2 are read off the germline V gene (reference sequence) as LNHNV and YYDKDF. The receptor comes from a man younger than 30 in good health. Some clones in this sample may be carry-over from other donors' samples. The V and J genes are TRBV15 and TRBJ2-3; 10 central nucleotides agree with TRBD2. The sample consisted of naive CD4+ T cells from PBMCs. Per the publication, the cell subset or site label means: CD45RA+ positively selected. The CDR3 amino acid sequence is: CATSSYSGGSDTQYF. The bases read TGTGCCACCAGCAGCTATAGCGGGGGGTCAGATACGCAGTATTTT. Joined to the reference TRBV15 and TRBJ2-3 proteins, this CDR3 gives the full variable domain: DAMVIQNPRYQVTQFGKPVTLSCSQTLNHNVMYWYQQKSSQAPKLLFHYYDKDFNNEADTPDNFQSRRPNTSFCFLDIRSPGLGDTAMYLCATSSYSGGSDTQYFGPGTRLTVL.